The 19 T cell receptor beta chains below come from one sample, sequenced in a study of blood T cells in healthy people across ages (dated by TCRdb to 2013 to 2016). The protocol used for the library was 5' RACE. For sequencing, an Illumina HiSeq 2500 was employed. The second PCR ran for about 7 to 11 cycles and used a J-beta primer mix along with a sample-barcoded 5' primer. The raw public data were reprocessed by TCRdb itself: fastp quality trimming at Q25, MiXCR clonotype calling, in-frame beta chains only. Rows merge per CDR3 protein into single entries with the most common DNA and genes. The sample table records 1.5 million to 1.9 million distinct CDR3 sequences; around 40% of these occur just once. The top ten clones comprise about 4% of the sample. The sequenced sample was blood. The source of these receptors is a young woman in good health.

This clonotype has a handful of counts. The chain is built from TRBV7-8 and TRBJ2-3; 7 positions match TRBD1. Trimming cost V 3 bases and J 0 bases; bases outside gene matches: 9. Germline assignment: CDR1 SGHVS and CDR2 FQNEAQ. This CDR3 comprises 17 residues. CDR3 coding DNA: TGTGCCAGCAGCTTTCCCTTTGACAGGGCTAGCACAGATACGCAGTATTTT. It encodes CASSFPFDRASTDTQYF.

Details on this clonotype: Since a much larger clone is just one base distant, this may be a read error. The genes are TRBV12-3 or TRBV12-4 and TRBJ2-5, with 16 bases lining up with TRBD2. The J call is doubtful: the DNA matches TRBJ2-7 better. This CDR3 has 17 residues. The CDR3: CASSPGLAGGPGSEQYF. In DNA, the CDR3 is TGTGCCAGCAGTCCGGGACTAGCGGGAGGGCCTGGTAGCGAGCAGTACTTC.

In DNA, the CDR3 is TGTGCCAGCAGTACCCAAGACAGGAACACTGAAGCTTTCTTT. This encodes CASSTQDRNTEAFF. The chain carries TRBV6-1 and TRBJ1-1; TRBD1 might be the D (5 bases). Germline loops: CDR1 MNHNS, CDR2 SASEGT. The CDR3 is made up of 14 amino acids. The ends were cut back, 5 bases at V and 1 base at J, with 11 bases in the middle.

V and J are TRBV4-1 and TRBJ2-7; a possible D gene is TRBD1 (6 bases). The CDR3 sequence is 15 residues long. V gave up 0 bases and J gave up 4 bases, with 13 bases separating them. From germline, CDR1 is MGHRA and CDR2 YSYEKL. CDR3 in DNA: TGCGCCAGCAGCCAAGAGCTACAGGGTTTGTACGAGCAGTACTTC. Translated: CASSQELQGLYEQYF.

A few counts support this clonotype. This chain links TRBV5-1 with TRBJ1-6; D unresolved. CDR3 length: 16 amino acids. Germline V lookup: CDR1 SGHRS, CDR2 YFSETQ. Trimming pared 1 base from V and 2 bases from J, leaving 10 bases between. The CDR3 DNA sequence: TGCGCCAGCAGCTTGAAGGCGGGAACCTATAATTCACCCCTCCACTTT. Protein: CASSLKAGTYNSPLHF.

This clonotype has more than one count but fewer than ten. CDR3 DNA sequence: TGTGCCAGCAGTTTATGGGCGGGAGAGTCCTACGAGCAGTACTTC. Its translation is CASSLWAGESYEQYF. The chain joins TRBV28 to TRBJ2-7, with TRBD2 matching 7 bases. The V segment lost 0 bases and the J segment 1 base; nucleotides outside the gene matches: 3. CDR3 length: 15 residues. Germline V gene data show CDR1 as MDHEN and CDR2 as SYDVKM.

The J gene is TRBJ1-6, the V gene TRBV7-9; D gene ambiguous. This CDR3 contains 15 residues. CDR1 is SEHNR and CDR2 is FQNEAQ in the germline V gene (reference sequence). Trimming pared 2 bases from V and 1 base from J, leaving 6 bases between. The CDR3 sequence is CASSLSTSYNSPLHF. The CDR3 nucleotides are TGTGCCAGCAGCTTAAGTACTTCCTATAATTCACCCCTCCACTTT.

This clonotype has only a few counts. This sequence joins TRBV20-1 and TRBJ2-3, with D tentatively TRBD2 (6 bases). The CDR3 contains 14 residues. V was clipped by 6 bases and J by 1 base, with 14 bases between them. Germline CDR1 reads DFQATT; CDR2 reads SNEGSKA (reference sequence). The CDR3 here is CSAGGGLGTDTQYF. As DNA, the CDR3 is TGCAGTGCCGGAGGAGGGCTCGGCACAGATACGCAGTATTTT.

This chain connects TRBV28 to TRBJ2-5; unclear D gene. Germline assignment: CDR1 MDHEN and CDR2 SYDVKM. This CDR3 comprises 16 residues. The germline V and J ends were trimmed by 7 bases and 0 bases, with 18 bases remaining between them. The CDR3 coding sequence is TGTGCCAGCACCTCCCTTCTAGGCCCGTACCAAGAGACCCAGTACTTC. Protein sequence: CASTSLLGPYQETQYF.

The V gene is TRBV20-1, the J gene TRBJ2-1, with 10 nucleotides matching TRBD2. Looked up from germline, CDR1 is DFQATT and CDR2 is SNEGSKA (reference sequence). This CDR3 has 15 residues. The V and J ends lost 3 bases and 9 bases, in that order; junction bases with no gene match: 11. This CDR3 reads CSASRPSGSYVEQFF. In nucleotides, the CDR3 is TGCAGTGCTAGTAGGCCTAGCGGGAGCTATGTTGAGCAGTTCTTC.

This clonotype has more than one count but fewer than ten. This chain links TRBV4-1 with TRBJ2-7; TRBD2 is a possible D gene (5 bases). Germline-derived CDR1 and CDR2 are MGHRA and YSYEKL. V lost 4 bases to trimming and J lost 2 bases, with 21 bases between them. CDR3 length: 17 amino acids. The CDR3, as DNA: TGCGCCAGCAGCCCTCCCCTTATTGCGGAGGCCACCTACGAGCAGTACTTC. Its translation: CASSPPLIAEATYEQYF.

This clonotype has more than one count but fewer than ten. The chain links TRBV4-3 to TRBJ2-5; D gene ambiguous. The germline gives CDR1 LGHNA, CDR2 YSLEER. The CDR3 has 14 residues. V shed 1 base and J shed 5 bases, with 11 bases lying between them. The CDR3 nucleotides are TGCGCCAGCAGCCAAGTCGGCAGGTCGGAGACCCAGTACTTC. Encoded protein: CASSQVGRSETQYF.

This clonotype was found once. The J gene is TRBJ2-2, the V gene TRBV4-2; TRBD2 matches at 12 bases. Germline V CDR1 and CDR2: LGHNA, YNFKEQ. The CDR3 extends over 16 amino acids. Trimming cost V 5 bases and J 8 bases; bases outside gene matches: 9. The CDR3 is CASSIRLAGEEGELFF. CDR3 bases: TGTGCCAGCAGCATCCGACTAGCGGGAGAGGAAGGGGAGCTGTTTTTT.

The chain joins TRBV7-2 to TRBJ2-7; D remains unclear. Per germline, CDR1 SGHTA and CDR2 FQGNSA. The ends were cut back, 7 bases at V and 0 bases at J, with 10 bases in the middle. This CDR3 has 13 residues. In DNA, the CDR3 is TGTGCCAGCAAGCTTAGTTCCTCCTACGAGCAGTACTTC. Encoded protein: CASKLSSSYEQYF.

This chain links TRBV6-5 with TRBJ2-1, with D unresolved. Germline CDR1 is MNHEY and CDR2 is SVGAGI. The V end lost 5 bases, the J end lost 9 bases, and 8 bases lay between the germline ends. CDR3 size: 11 residues. The CDR3 here is CASSTHSEQFF. The CDR3 region has the DNA TGTGCCAGCAGTACACATAGTGAGCAGTTCTTC.

Concerning this clonotype itself: The CDR3 carries no conserved terminal phenylalanine or tryptophan, so it likely arises from a read error. The DNA is omitted, as the CDR3 cannot be located on it reliably, and the CDR3 follows TCRdb's listing. The rearrangement links TRBV20-1 to TRBJ1-1; the table's D gene call, TRBD1, was not cross checked with the DNA. Germline V lookup: CDR1 DFQATT, CDR2 SNEGSKA (reference sequence). Both ends counted, the CDR3 spans 19 residues. Here the CDR3 reads CSASPDRVGLFWANTEPFV.

This clonotype was found many times. The J gene is TRBJ1-1, the V gene TRBV29-1; D uncertain. Per germline, CDR1 SQVTM and CDR2 ANQGSEA. Trimming removed 6 bases at V and 4 bases at J, with 21 bases between. The CDR3 is made up of 15 amino acids. The CDR3 reads CSVPPGASLGTEAFF. The CDR3 DNA is TGCAGCGTCCCCCCGGGCGCCTCTCTGGGCACTGAAGCTTTCTTT.

This clonotype occurred a few times. The chain combines TRBV24-1 with TRBJ2-2, with TRBD1 matching 10 bases. Germline assignment: CDR1 KGHDR and CDR2 SFDVKD. The CDR3 covers 16 residues. V lost 2 bases to trimming and J lost 3 bases; unmatched junction nucleotides: 2. The CDR3 bases are TGTGCCACCAGTGATTCCGGACAGGGGGACACCGGGGAGCTGTTTTTT. Its protein is CATSDSGQGDTGELFF.

This clonotype was counted at least ten times. The V call is TRBV9, the J call TRBJ2-3; TRBD2 is a possible D gene (5 bases). The CDR3 spans 13 residues. Germline loops: CDR1 SGDLS, CDR2 YYNGEE. V lost 4 bases, J lost 8 bases, and 14 bases lay in between. This CDR3 is CASSSRLAGTQYF. CDR3 nucleotides: TGTGCCAGCAGCTCCAGGCTAGCCGGTACGCAGTATTTT.